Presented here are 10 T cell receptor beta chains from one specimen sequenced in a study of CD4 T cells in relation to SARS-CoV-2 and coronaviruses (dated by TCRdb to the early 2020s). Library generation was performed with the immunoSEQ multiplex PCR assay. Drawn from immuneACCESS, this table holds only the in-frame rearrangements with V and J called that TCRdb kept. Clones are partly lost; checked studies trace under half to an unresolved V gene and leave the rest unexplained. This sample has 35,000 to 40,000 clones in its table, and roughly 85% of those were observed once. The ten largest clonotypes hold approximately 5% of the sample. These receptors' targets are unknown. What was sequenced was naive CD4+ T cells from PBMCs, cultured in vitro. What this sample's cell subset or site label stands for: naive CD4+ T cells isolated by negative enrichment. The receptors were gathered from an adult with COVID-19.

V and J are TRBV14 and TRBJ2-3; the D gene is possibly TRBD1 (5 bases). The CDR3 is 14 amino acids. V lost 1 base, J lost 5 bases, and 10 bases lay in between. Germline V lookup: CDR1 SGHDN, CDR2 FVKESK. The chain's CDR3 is CASSQAGPGDTQYF. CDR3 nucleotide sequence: TGTGCCAGCAGCCAAGCAGGGCCAGGAGATACGCAGTATTTT.

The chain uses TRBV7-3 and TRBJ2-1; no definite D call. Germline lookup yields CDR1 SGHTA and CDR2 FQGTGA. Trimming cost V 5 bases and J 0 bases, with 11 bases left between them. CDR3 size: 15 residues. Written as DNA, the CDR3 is TGTGCCAGCAGCCGCCGACGTAGCTCCTACAATGAGCAGTTCTTC. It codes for CASSRRRSSYNEQFF.

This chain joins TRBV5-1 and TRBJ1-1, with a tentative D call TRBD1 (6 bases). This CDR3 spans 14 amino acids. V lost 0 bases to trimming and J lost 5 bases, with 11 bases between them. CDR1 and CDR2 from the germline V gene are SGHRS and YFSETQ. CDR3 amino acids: CASSLEGGRTEAFF. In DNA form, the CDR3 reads TGCGCCAGCAGCTTGGAGGGGGGTCGGACTGAAGCTTTCTTT. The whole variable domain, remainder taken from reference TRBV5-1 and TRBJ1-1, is KAGVTQTPRYLIKTRGQQVTLSCSPISGHRSVSWYQQTPGQGLQFLFEYFSETQRNKGNFPGRFSGRQFSNSRSEMNVSTLELGDSALYLCASSLEGGRTEAFFGQGTRLTVV.

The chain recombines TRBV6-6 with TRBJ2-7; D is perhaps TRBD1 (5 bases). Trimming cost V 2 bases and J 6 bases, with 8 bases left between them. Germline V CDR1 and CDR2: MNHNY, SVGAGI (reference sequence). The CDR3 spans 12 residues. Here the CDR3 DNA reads TGTGCCAGCAGTTACCGTGGGGCCGAGCAGTACTTC. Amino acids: CASSYRGAEQYF.

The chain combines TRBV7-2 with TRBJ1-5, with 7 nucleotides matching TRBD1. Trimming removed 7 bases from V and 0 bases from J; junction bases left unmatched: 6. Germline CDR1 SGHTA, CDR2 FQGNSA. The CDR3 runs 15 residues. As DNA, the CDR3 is TGTGCCAGCAAAGAGGGGGCAGTTAGCAATCAGCCCCAGCATTTT. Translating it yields CASKEGAVSNQPQHF.

The CDR3 is CASTLQGALTYEQYF. Here the CDR3 DNA reads TGTGCCAGCACCCTACAGGGGGCGCTGACCTACGAGCAGTACTTC. V and J are TRBV28 and TRBJ2-7; TRBD1 matches 9 bases. The germline CDR1 and CDR2 sequences are MDHEN and SYDVKM. The ends lost 7 bases at V and 2 bases at J; junction bases unmatched: 9. The CDR3 has 15 amino acids.

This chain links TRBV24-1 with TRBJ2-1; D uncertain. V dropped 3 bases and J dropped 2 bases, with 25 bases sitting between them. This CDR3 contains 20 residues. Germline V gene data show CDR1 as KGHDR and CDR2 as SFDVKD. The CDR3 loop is CATSDPRPKDSPLAYNEQFF. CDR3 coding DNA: TGTGCCACCAGTGATCCCCGACCGAAAGACTCGCCCCTGGCCTACAATGAGCAGTTCTTC.

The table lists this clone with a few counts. This CDR3 reads CARSPREGNQPQHF. Written as DNA, the CDR3 is TGTGCCAGAAGCCCCAGGGAGGGAAATCAGCCCCAGCATTTT. The gene calls are TRBV5-3 and TRBJ1-5; D is perhaps TRBD1 (5 bases). TRBV5-3 is an ORF, with its function uncertain. The CDR3 is 14 residues long. Trimming removed 4 bases at V and 4 bases at J, with 12 bases between.

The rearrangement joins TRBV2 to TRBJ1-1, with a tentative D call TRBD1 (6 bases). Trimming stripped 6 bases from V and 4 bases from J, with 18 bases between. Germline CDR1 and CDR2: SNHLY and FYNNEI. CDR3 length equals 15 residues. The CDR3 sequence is CASRETGYELTEAFF. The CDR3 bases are TGTGCCAGCAGGGAGACAGGTTACGAACTCACTGAAGCTTTCTTT.

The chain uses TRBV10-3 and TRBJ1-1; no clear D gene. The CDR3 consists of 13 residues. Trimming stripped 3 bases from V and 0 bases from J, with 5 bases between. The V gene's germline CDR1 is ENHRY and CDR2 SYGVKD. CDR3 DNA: TGTGCCATCAGTGATCTGGTGAACACTGAAGCTTTCTTT. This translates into CAISDLVNTEAFF.